Below, 32 T cell receptor beta chains from the same sample are listed, as sequenced in a study of blood T cell repertoires in COVID-19. Sequencing used immunoSEQ multiplex PCR; TCRdb keeps in-frame clones, though not all of them. The sample includes around 260,000 clones, around 90% seen only once; the top ten take 0.65% to 0.8%. The sample taken for sequencing was peripheral blood. The receptors come from a human donor in a cohort sampled during active COVID-19.

The V and J genes are TRBV12-3 or TRBV12-4 and TRBJ1-5, with 7 bases lining up with TRBD1. CDR3 size: 13 residues. The trim removed 6 bases at V and 9 bases at J, leaving 8 bases unmatched. This chain's CDR3 is CASREGTARPQHF. Here the CDR3 DNA reads TGTGCCAGCAGGGAAGGGACAGCTCGGCCCCAGCATTTT.

The V call is TRBV4-3, the J call TRBJ2-1; TRBD1 agrees at 11 bases. The V gene's germline CDR1 is LGHNA and CDR2 YSLEER. V was pared by 6 bases and J by 8 bases, with 12 bases of the junction left unmatched. The CDR3 sequence is 16 residues long. The CDR3 loop reads CASRRMGQGGGDEQFF. The CDR3 DNA sequence: TGCGCCAGCAGGAGAATGGGACAGGGGGGAGGCGATGAGCAGTTCTTC.

The V and J genes are TRBV28 and TRBJ1-1; D unclear. Germline CDR1 MDHEN, CDR2 SYDVKM. Deletions cut 10 bases from V and 5 bases from J, with 14 bases between. This CDR3 contains 12 residues. The DNA of the CDR3 is TGTGCCACCGATTTTTCGCGGACTGAAGCTTTCTTT. This sequence encodes CATDFSRTEAFF.

The genes are TRBV30 and TRBJ2-6; D is unclear. V lost 5 bases to trimming and J lost 0 bases, with 14 bases between them. Germline V CDR1 and CDR2: GTSNPN, SVGIG (reference sequence). The CDR3 spans 16 residues. CDR3 coding DNA: TGTGCCTGGGATATCGGCGGAAACTCTGGGGCCAACGTCCTGACTTTC. This translates into CAWDIGGNSGANVLTF.

Only one count was recorded for this clone. The chain joins TRBV7-9 to TRBJ2-4, with D maybe TRBD1 (5 bases). Germline CDR1 reads SEHNR; CDR2 reads FQNEAQ (reference sequence). The germline V and J ends were trimmed by 5 bases and 0 bases, with 14 bases remaining between them. The CDR3 has 16 residues. The CDR3 DNA sequence: TGTGCCAGCAGCCTCAGTGGGGCTCTAGCCAAAAACATTCAGTACTTC. This gives the protein CASSLSGALAKNIQYF.

Remarks on this clone: One end of the junction fails to match germline, which may point to a read error. The V call is TRBV9, the J call TRBJ1-1, with D possibly TRBD1 on 5 matching bases. CDR3 size: 12 residues. The V gene's germline CDR1 is SGDLS and CDR2 YYNGEE. CDR3 sequence reads: CASSDTHQGLRF. The CDR3 DNA is TGTGCCAGCAGCGACACGCATCAGGGACTCCGATTT.

This clone appeared a single time. The J gene is TRBJ1-2, the V gene TRBV13; D gene uncertain. Trimming took off 4 bases at V and 4 bases at J, with 19 bases between the two ends. Germline assignment: CDR1 PRHDT and CDR2 FYEKMQ (reference sequence). The length of the CDR3 is 16 residues. In DNA, the CDR3 is TGTGCCAGCAGCTCCCTAACGAGTCCGGAGCTCTATGGCTACACCTTC. The encoded protein is CASSSLTSPELYGYTF.

This clone was found a few times. The V and J genes are TRBV9 and TRBJ1-5, with 9 bases fitting TRBD1. Germline V lookup: CDR1 SGDLS, CDR2 YYNGEE. The trim removed 0 bases at V and 2 bases at J, leaving 6 bases unmatched. This CDR3 has 17 residues. The chain's CDR3 is CASSVGTGGVGNQPQHF. The CDR3 DNA reads as TGTGCCAGCAGCGTAGGTACAGGGGGCGTGGGCAATCAGCCCCAGCATTTT.

The J gene is TRBJ2-1, the V gene TRBV6-6; no clear D. The germline V gene has CDR1 MNHNY and CDR2 SVGAGI (reference sequence). This CDR3 is built from 10 residues. The DNA for the CDR3 is TGTGCTGAGGTCTACAATGAGCAGTTCTTC. Translated, it gives CAEVYNEQFF.

The chain joins TRBV4-3 to TRBJ2-5, with 8 bases matching TRBD1. The germline CDR1 and CDR2 sequences are LGHNA and YSLEER. The V and J ends lost 3 bases and 7 bases, in that order; junction bases with no gene match: 10. The CDR3 sequence is 15 residues long. CDR3 in DNA: TGCGCCAGCAGCCACCCCGGGACAGGTACCGGGACCCAGTACTTC. Its translation: CASSHPGTGTGTQYF.

CDR3 bases: TGCGCCAGCAGCTGGAACAGGGGAGCAGACACTGAAGCTTTCTTT. Its translation: CASSWNRGADTEAFF. The chain carries TRBV5-1 and TRBJ1-1; 7 bases match TRBD1. CDR3 length: 15 residues. Germline trimming cut 3 bases from V and 3 bases from J; bases unmatched to any gene: 8. In germline, CDR1 is SGHRS, CDR2 YFSETQ.

The genes are TRBV7-9 and TRBJ2-2, with 9 bases matching TRBD1. This CDR3 region has 16 residues. J lost 6 bases, V lost 3 bases, and 8 bases had no gene match. From germline, CDR1 is SEHNR and CDR2 FQNEAQ (reference sequence). In DNA form, the CDR3 reads TGTGCCAGCAGCTTTAAAACAGGGGGCTTATCCGGGGAGCTGTTTTTT. This gives the protein CASSFKTGGLSGELFF. Full variable domain (missing parts from reference TRBV7-9 and TRBJ2-2): DTGVSQNPRHKITKRGQNVTFRCDPISEHNRLYWYRQTLGQGPEFLTYFQNEAQLEKSRLLSDRFSAERPKGSFSTLEIQRTEQGDSAMYLCASSFKTGGLSGELFFGEGSRLTVL.

With regard to this clone: Other nucleotide sequences from this sample produce the same CDR3. The CDR3 is CASSLRVNYGYTF. In DNA form, the CDR3 reads TGTGCCAGCAGTTTAAGAGTCAACTATGGCTACACCTTC. This chain uses TRBV27 with TRBJ1-2; no reliable D call. CDR1 is MNHEY, CDR2 SMNVEV, per germline (reference sequence). This CDR3 contains 13 residues. With 2 bases removed from V and 2 bases from J, the gap between germline ends came to 6 bases.

The chain couples TRBV28 to TRBJ1-6; no clear D gene. With 5 bases removed from V and 6 bases from J, the gap between germline ends came to 14 bases. The CDR3 covers 15 residues. Germline CDR1 and CDR2: MDHEN and SYDVKM. The CDR3 DNA is TGTGCCAGCAGTCTCTACAGTATTCCTAATTCACCCCTCCACTTT. Encoded protein: CASSLYSIPNSPLHF.

The chain is built from TRBV9 and TRBJ2-1, with D possibly being TRBD1 (6 bases). The CDR3 is 16 residues long. V gave up 3 bases and J gave up 0 bases, with 13 bases separating them. Germline lookup yields CDR1 SGDLS and CDR2 YYNGEE. The CDR3 reads CASSATGSGSYNEQFF. CDR3 in DNA: TGTGCCAGCAGCGCAACAGGGTCAGGCTCCTACAATGAGCAGTTCTTC.

This chain uses TRBV5-6 with TRBJ2-7; perhaps TRBD2 as D (6 bases). This CDR3 has 15 residues. From germline, CDR1 is SGHDT and CDR2 YYEEEE. V gave up 1 base and J gave up 0 bases, with 11 bases separating them. The CDR3 coding sequence is TGTGCCAGCAGCTTGTGGGGGGTCCACTCCTACGAGCAGTACTTC. Amino acids: CASSLWGVHSYEQYF.

In this sample, this clone turned up once. V and J are TRBV2 and TRBJ1-2, with D unclear. Trimming took off 6 bases at V and 1 base at J, with 6 bases between the two ends. CDR3 size: 12 residues. Germline CDR1 SNHLY, CDR2 FYNNEI. The CDR3 DNA sequence: TGTGCCAGCAGGGGAGATAACTATGGCTACACCTTC. Amino acids: CASRGDNYGYTF. Full variable domain (rest looked up from reference TRBV2 and TRBJ1-2): EPEVTQTPSHQVTQMGQEVILRCVPISNHLYFYWYRQILGQKVEFLVSFYNNEISEKSEIFDDQFSVERPDGSNFTLKIRSTKLEDSAMYFCASRGDNYGYTFGSGTRLTVV.

The V gene is TRBV3-1 (or the pseudogene TRBV3-2), the J gene TRBJ2-7, with D unclear. Germline lookup yields CDR1 LGHDT and CDR2 YNNKEL (reference sequence). This CDR3 region has 13 residues. The germline V and J ends were trimmed by 4 bases and 2 bases, with 9 bases remaining between them. CDR3 sequence (DNA): TGTGCCAGCAGCCGAGCGATCGCCTACGAGCAGTACTTC. Its protein is CASSRAIAYEQYF.

The gene calls are TRBV12-3 or TRBV12-4 and TRBJ1-1, with 12 nucleotides matching TRBD1. The CDR3 is 13 residues long. Unmatched junction bases numbered 12, after V lost 8 bases and J lost 14 bases. The CDR3 loop reads CASRGTGTGGCFF. The CDR3 DNA reads as TGTGCCAGCCGTGGAACCGGGACAGGGGGCTGCTTCTTT.

This chain connects TRBV7-2 to TRBJ1-2; TRBD1 aligns across 7 bases. This CDR3 is built from 14 residues. CDR1 and CDR2 (germline): SGHTA, FQGNSA. The V segment lost 1 base and the J segment 8 bases; nucleotides outside the gene matches: 7. The CDR3 spells CASSLVGQHGGYTF. The CDR3 DNA reads TGTGCCAGCAGCTTAGTGGGACAGCATGGGGGCTACACCTTC.

The chain uses TRBV30 and TRBJ1-2; D is ambiguous. CDR3 length: 13 residues. Trimming pared 0 bases from V and 7 bases from J, leaving 12 bases between. Germline assignment: CDR1 GTSNPN and CDR2 SVGIG (reference sequence). DNA of the CDR3: TGTGCCTGGAGTGTAGCTGCCTCGGGTGGCTACACCTTC. It encodes CAWSVAASGGYTF.

The gene calls are TRBV12-5 and TRBJ1-2; D may be TRBD1 (6 bases). Germline assignment: CDR1 LGHNT and CDR2 FRNRAP. The CDR3 length is 12 residues. Trimming took 5 bases from V and 6 from J, leaving 10 bases between them. The CDR3 DNA reads as TGTGCTAGTGGTACAGGGTTAAATGGCTACACCTTC. Translating it yields CASGTGLNGYTF. Variable domain in full (rest from reference TRBV12-5 and TRBJ1-2): DARVTQTPRHKVTEMGQEVTMRCQPILGHNTVFWYRQTMMQGLELLAYFRNRAPLDDSGMPKDRFSAEMPDATLATLKIQPSEPRDSAVYFCASGTGLNGYTFGSGTRLTVV.

The DNA of the CDR3 is TGTGCCTGGAGTGGTACAGGGGAAGGAGAAAAACTGTTTTTT. It codes for CAWSGTGEGEKLFF. The chain employs TRBV30 and TRBJ1-4; 7 positions match TRBD1. The CDR3 runs 14 residues. Germline loops: CDR1 GTSNPN, CDR2 SVGIG (reference sequence). Germline trimming cut 1 base from V and 8 bases from J; bases unmatched to any gene: 7.

The chain joins TRBV18 to TRBJ1-1; the match to TRBD1 covers 11 bases. The CDR3 is made up of 16 amino acids. Per the germline V gene, CDR1 is KGHSH and CDR2 is LQKENI. Losses at the gene ends were 1 base for V and 10 bases for J; bases not matched to a gene: 11. This CDR3 is CASSPLVSGQGVRAFF. For the CDR3, the DNA is TGTGCCAGCTCACCACTAGTCTCGGGACAGGGGGTTAGAGCTTTCTTT.

This chain joins TRBV3-1 (or the pseudogene TRBV3-2) and TRBJ2-7; D is possibly TRBD2 (7 bases). The CDR3 has 17 residues. V lost 2 bases to trimming and J lost 2 bases, with 19 bases between them. Germline-derived CDR1 and CDR2 are LGHDT and YNNKEL (reference sequence). In nucleotides, the CDR3 is TGTGCCAGCAGCCAAAGAGGGGGGGGGATAAGTACCTACGAGCAGTACTTC. Translated, it gives CASSQRGGGISTYEQYF.

This clone was detected once. V usage is TRBV2 and J usage is TRBJ2-1; TRBD1 matches 11 bases. The germline gives CDR1 SNHLY, CDR2 FYNNEI. This CDR3 is built from 15 residues. J was trimmed by 7 bases and V by 4 bases; bases with no gene match: 6. The CDR3 nucleotides read TGTGCCAGCAGTGGGGACAGGGGGTGGTCTAATGAGCAGTTCTTC. It encodes CASSGDRGWSNEQFF.

V is TRBV4-1 and J is TRBJ1-4; a weak D match, TRBD1 (5 bases). This CDR3 has 17 residues. Germline CDR1 MGHRA, CDR2 YSYEKL. Trimming stripped 0 bases from V and 8 bases from J, with 19 bases between. CDR3 sequence: CASSQDPGGQGGEKLFF. CDR3 in DNA: TGCGCCAGCAGCCAAGATCCCGGCGGGCAGGGAGGAGAAAAACTGTTTTTT.

The V and J genes are TRBV9 and TRBJ2-1, with TRBD2 as a possible D gene (5 bases). Per the germline V gene, CDR1 is SGDLS and CDR2 is YYNGEE. The CDR3 extends over 14 amino acids. Trimming shortened V by 0 bases and J by 1 base, and 5 bases separated the two germline ends. The CDR3 DNA is TGTGCCAGCAGCGTAGGGACTTCCTACAATGAGCAGTTCTTC. Translating it yields CASSVGTSYNEQFF. Using reference TRBV9 and TRBJ2-1 for the parts outside the CDR3, the full variable domain is DSGVTQTPKHLITATGQRVTLRCSPRSGDLSVYWYQQSLDQGLQFLIQYYNGEERAKGNILERFSAQQFPDLHSELNLSSLELGDSALYFCASSVGTSYNEQFFGPGTRLTVL.

This chain joins TRBV18 and TRBJ1-5, with 11 bases matching TRBD1. The CDR3 is 15 amino acids. Germline V gene lookup returns CDR1 KGHSH and CDR2 LQKENI. With 4 bases clipped from V and 6 bases from J, the junction kept 5 bases outside the gene matches. In DNA, the CDR3 is TGTGCCAGCTCACGCGGGACAGGGGGTGGTCAGCCCCAGCATTTT. This encodes CASSRGTGGGQPQHF.

This chain links TRBV4-3 with TRBJ1-2; D unclear. CDR1 LGHNA and CDR2 YSLEER come from the germline V gene. Between the trimmed V and J ends, which lost 1 base and 4 bases, there was a span of 25 bases. The CDR3 is 19 amino acids. This CDR3 reads CASSQGSGFGRMGFYGYTF. In nucleotides, the CDR3 is TGCGCCAGCAGCCAAGGCTCGGGGTTCGGGCGAATGGGGTTCTATGGCTACACCTTC.

In its sample, this clone was seen once. The chain links TRBV28 to TRBJ1-1; D gene uncertain. The germline V gene has CDR1 MDHEN and CDR2 SYDVKM. Trimming removed 5 bases at V and 2 bases at J, with 12 bases between. This CDR3 region has 14 residues. The CDR3 DNA follows: TGTGCCAGCAGTCCATCCTTGGCCAACACTGAAGCTTTCTTT. Encoded protein: CASSPSLANTEAFF.

This clone has just a few counts. The rearrangement links TRBV24-1 to TRBJ2-1; the match to TRBD1 covers 9 bases. CDR3 length: 13 amino acids. Per germline, CDR1 KGHDR and CDR2 SFDVKD. V lost 7 bases to trimming and J lost 8 bases; unmatched junction nucleotides: 5. The CDR3 here is CATRGTGQDEQFF. Written as DNA, the CDR3 is TGTGCCACCAGGGGGACAGGGCAGGATGAGCAGTTCTTC.